This T cell receptor (beta chain) was sequenced in a study of blood T cell repertoires in COVID-19. Background on the study: The samples span acute and convalescent COVID-19 from the United States, Italy and Spain. Sources were T cells, B-cell-depleted T cells, or PBMCs; the material itself was cDNA or gDNA.

In the study's own analysis: The assay estimated nucleated cells by amplifying reference gene primers. Clones were read by immunoSEQ multiplex PCR, and TCRdb kept only the in-frame ones, dropping some. Clone size and the V and J calls come from that table; the DNA yielded D and trimming. The sample consists of approximately 170,000 clones, 88% of them appearing once. The CDR3 length is 18 residues. The germline V gene has CDR1 SGHRS and CDR2 YFSETQ. V shed 0 bases and J shed 0 bases, with 13 bases lying between them. The chain has TRBV5-1 and TRBJ2-6; D ambiguous. This clonotype originated in a man in his 60s with acute or convalescent COVID-19. Sequences were obtained from peripheral blood. DNA for the CDR3: TGCGCCAGCAGCTTGGACAGCCCATCCATCTCTGGGGCCAACGTCCTGACTTTC. Translation gives CASSLDSPSISGANVLTF.